This T cell receptor (beta chain) was sequenced during a study of Ad26.COV2.S vaccination and SARS-CoV-2 variants. Study in general: The COV1001 Ad26.COV2.S trial arm included the donor. Dosing was one shot or two shots 56 days apart.

Germline lookup yields CDR1 SGHRS and CDR2 YFSETQ. The CDR3 sequence is 13 residues long. The V end lost 5 bases, the J end lost 4 bases, and 10 bases lay between the germline ends. This table comes from immunoSEQ multiplex PCR, and its TCRdb copy is limited to in-frame clones, with some not included. The data contain around 450,000 clones, 89% of them seen just once; the ten biggest clones take up around 2.6%. Treatment described: approximately 18 received Ad26.COV2.S at low or high dose, single or two shots; roughly five received placebo; per-sample allocation not given. Samples came from day 63 after the first vaccine or placebo injection.

This material consisted of peripheral blood, taken in a trial of Ad26.COV2.S vaccine versus placebo. The V call is TRBV5-1, the J call TRBJ1-5; D gene unclear. The receptor was derived from a person between 18 and 65 years old who received the Ad26.COV2.S COVID-19 vaccine or a placebo. The CDR3 DNA sequence: TGCGCCAGCAGGGCGGACCTTAATCAGCCCCAGCATTTT. Translating gives CASRADLNQPQHF.